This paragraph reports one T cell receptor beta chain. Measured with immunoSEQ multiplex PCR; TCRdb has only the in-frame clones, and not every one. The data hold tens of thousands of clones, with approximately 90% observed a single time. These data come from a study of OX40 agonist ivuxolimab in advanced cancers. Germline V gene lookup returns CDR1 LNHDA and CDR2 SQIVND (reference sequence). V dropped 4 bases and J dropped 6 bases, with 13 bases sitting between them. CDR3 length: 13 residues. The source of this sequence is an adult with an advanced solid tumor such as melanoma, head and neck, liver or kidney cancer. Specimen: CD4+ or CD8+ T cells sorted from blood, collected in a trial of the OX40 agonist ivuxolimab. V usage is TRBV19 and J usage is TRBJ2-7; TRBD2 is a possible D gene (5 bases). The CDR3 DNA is TGTGCCAGTAGTACGGACGGAGGTCGCGAGCAGTACTTC. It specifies CASSTDGGREQYF.